The TCR beta chain described here comes from a study of regulatory T cells in long-lasting Graves disease (dated by TCRdb to the early 2020s). Background for the entire study: In the newly diagnosed Graves' disease group, patients had been taking antithyroid drugs for less than 3 months. Persistent Graves' disease patients were compared with newly diagnosed Graves' disease patients by peripheral blood TCR sequencing and RNA sequencing. The study was conducted in China and was registered as a clinical trial. A total of about 35 samples underwent TCR sequencing: about 13 from persistent and some 20 from newly diagnosed Graves' disease patients. The research as a whole found: Persistent Graves' disease patients showed lower TCR Shannon entropy and fewer highly expanded clones than newly diagnosed patients, suggesting clonal expansion. More public clonotypes were shared among persistent patients (under 3,000) than among newly diagnosed patients (roughly 1,000). Only the TCR beta chain was sequenced and analyzed. Because the primary lesion, thyroid tissue, could not be accessed, the study looked at peripheral blood alone. The authors acknowledged the small sample size as a limitation that may reduce accuracy. Preferential use of TRBV28, TRBJ1-2 and TRBJ2-5 was observed in persistent disease, whereas TRBV20-1 and TRBJ2-1 were favored in newly diagnosed disease.

This specimen's time point label, interpreted: newly diagnosed GD, antithyroid drugs for less than 3 months. For both TCR sequencing and RNA sequencing, RNA was extracted from PBMCs using TRIzol. The diagnosis of Graves' disease was made according to American Thyroid Association guidelines. The patients came from an endocrinology department in Xi'an, China. From each patient, around 9 milliliters of peripheral blood was collected into an EDTA anticoagulant tube. Ficoll Paque Plus density gradient separation was used to isolate PBMCs, and no further T cell sorting was done. RNA quality was checked with an Agilent 2100 Bioanalyzer and agarose gel, and concentration with a NanoDrop 2000. Taken from cysteine to phenylalanine, the CDR3 has 15 residues. Only the CDR3 DNA stays, 45 bases, in frame from base 1. This clonotype has a count of ten or more. Its recognized antigen is unknown. One end of the junction does not line up with germline, which may come from a read error.

Libraries were made using multiplex PCR. The sequencer listed for this sample is Illumina HiSeq 4000. TCR beta libraries were built with iRepertoire HTBI primers and Arm-PCR amplification of CDR3 regions. Before sequencing, the PCR products went through gel purification. Concerning the study's data processing: Gene usage analysis of CDR3 amino acid clonotypes relied on the roughly 60 TRBV and 13 to 15 TRBJ segments identified across samples. Filtered high-quality paired reads were merged into contigs using COPE and FqMerger. Contigs were aligned with BLAST to IMGT TRBV, TRBD and TRBJ reference genes, and CDR3 was defined per IMGT. Any clonotype with a frequency above 0.1% was classified as a highly expanded clone. Shannon entropy served as the measure of repertoire diversity, while the Gini coefficient captured V-J evenness. Clonotypes shared by more than one individual were considered public. The public reads were quality trimmed at Q25 with fastp and then assembled into clones with MiXCR by TCRdb, keeping productive beta chains. Rows are unified per CDR3 protein, each entry keeping the most common DNA and genes. The V and J calls reflect TCRdb's pipeline rather than the authors' work. The sample has approximately 300,000 distinct CDR3 sequences on record, over 15% of them singletons. The ten largest clones capture less than 40% of the sample.

Recombination connected TRBV12-3 or TRBV12-4 to TRBJ1-1; the junction holds 9 bases that match TRBD1. Sequenced here: peripheral blood mononuclear cells (PBMCs), sampled at new diagnosis, from a patient treated with antithyroid drugs. The TCR comes from a female donor with Graves disease. This receptor carries the CDR3 CTSRPAGTGSPEAFF. The bases read TGTACCAGCAGACCCGCCGGGACAGGGTCCCCTGAAGCTTTCTTT.